Presented here are 20 T cell receptor beta chains from one specimen sequenced in a study of blood T cell repertoires in COVID-19. Profiled with immunoSEQ multiplex PCR; TCRdb holds only in-frame clones, not every one. The sample yields approximately 360,000 clones, around 89% seen once. The material sequenced was PBMCs or T cells enriched from blood (not recorded which). These receptors all stem from a woman under 40 with acute COVID-19.

The rearrangement joins TRBV9 to TRBJ2-3; 9 bases fit TRBD2. With 4 bases clipped from V and 2 bases from J, the junction kept 14 bases outside the gene matches. The CDR3 has 18 amino acids. Germline lookup yields CDR1 SGDLS and CDR2 YYNGEE. CDR3: CASSRFFVAGELTDTQYF. The DNA for the CDR3 is TGTGCCAGCAGCCGCTTTTTTGTAGCGGGGGAGCTCACAGATACGCAGTATTTT.

This sequence joins TRBV2 and TRBJ2-7; 7 bases match TRBD1. This CDR3 is 15 amino acids long. V lost 5 bases, J lost 0 bases, and 7 bases stayed unmatched. CDR1 and CDR2 (germline): SNHLY, FYNNEI. The CDR3 is CASSPNRGPSYEQYF. The DNA of the CDR3 is TGTGCCAGCAGTCCTAACAGGGGACCCTCCTACGAGCAGTACTTC.

This rearrangement joins TRBV5-1 to TRBJ2-2; D gene ambiguous. Germline-derived CDR1 and CDR2 are SGHRS and YFSETQ. The V gene lost 1 base and the J gene lost 6 bases, with 7 bases spanning the gap. The CDR3 length is 13 residues. In DNA, the CDR3 is TGCGCCAGCAGCTTGAATGCGGCCGGGGAGCTGTTTTTT. Translating it yields CASSLNAAGELFF.

This rearrangement joins TRBV7-9 to TRBJ1-6; D perhaps matches TRBD1 (6 bases). Trimming took off 5 bases at V and 5 bases at J, with 13 bases between the two ends. CDR3 size: 15 residues. Germline lookup yields CDR1 SEHNR and CDR2 FQNEAQ (reference sequence). The CDR3 nucleotides are TGTGCCAGCAGCAAGACAGGCTCTCATAATTCACCCCTCCACTTT. Encoded protein: CASSKTGSHNSPLHF.

The V call is TRBV7-3, the J call TRBJ2-3; 8 bases match TRBD2. CDR3 length: 15 residues. Germline loops: CDR1 SGHTA, CDR2 FQGTGA. With V trimmed by 5 bases and J by 2 bases, 6 bases remained unmatched. The CDR3 is CASSRGLGFTDTQYF. In DNA form, the CDR3 reads TGTGCCAGCAGCCGGGGACTAGGGTTCACAGATACGCAGTATTTT.

The chain uses TRBV9 and TRBJ2-6, with TRBD1 matching over 11 bases. The ends lost 3 bases at V and 0 bases at J; junction bases unmatched: 5. Germline CDR1 is SGDLS and CDR2 is YYNGEE. The CDR3 length is 18 residues. In DNA, the CDR3 is TGTGCCAGCAGCGAGGACAGGGGGCGAAACTCTGGGGCCAACGTCCTGACTTTC. It codes for CASSEDRGRNSGANVLTF.

The chain couples TRBV2 to TRBJ2-3, with D possibly being TRBD1 (6 bases). CDR3 length: 15 amino acids. Trimming cost V 8 bases and J 6 bases, with 21 bases left between them. The V gene's germline CDR1 is SNHLY and CDR2 FYNNEI. DNA of the CDR3: TGTGCCAGCGTATCCCAGGGGCAAGCAGTCGATACGCAGTATTTT. This gives the protein CASVSQGQAVDTQYF.

The chain links TRBV6-5 to TRBJ2-3, with 8 bases fitting TRBD2. CDR3 length: 15 amino acids. Germline V lookup: CDR1 MNHEY, CDR2 SVGAGI. Trimming removed 7 bases from V and 3 bases from J; junction bases left unmatched: 9. The CDR3 sequence is CASTPQRGPTDTQYF. CDR3 sequence (DNA): TGTGCCAGCACTCCTCAGCGGGGGCCTACAGATACGCAGTATTTT.

This chain uses TRBV19 with TRBJ2-7; maybe TRBD1 (7 bases). V was clipped by 3 bases and J by 2 bases, with 14 bases between them. CDR1 is LNHDA, CDR2 SQIVND, per germline (reference sequence). The CDR3 totals 15 residues. The CDR3 is CASSMEGAKTYEQYF. The DNA for the CDR3 is TGTGCCAGTAGTATGGAGGGGGCGAAAACCTACGAGCAGTACTTC. The full variable domain, with the rest looked up from reference TRBV19 and TRBJ2-7, is DGGITQSPKYLFRKEGQNVTLSCEQNLNHDAMYWYRQDPGQGLRLIYYSQIVNDFQKGDIAEGYSVSREKKESFPLTVTSAQKNPTAFYLCASSMEGAKTYEQYFGPGTRLTVT.

The rearrangement links TRBV6-4 to TRBJ1-5; 7 bases match TRBD1. The CDR3 spans 17 residues. The ends lost 10 bases at V and 0 bases at J; junction bases unmatched: 15. CDR1 and CDR2 from the germline V gene are MRHNA and SNTAGT. DNA of the CDR3: TGTGCCATCAGCCCAGGGGGTCTAATATTTAGCAATCAGCCCCAGCATTTT. Amino acids: CAISPGGLIFSNQPQHF.

The genes are TRBV19 and TRBJ1-6; TRBD1 aligns across 8 bases. The CDR3 has 14 residues. The ends lost 7 bases at V and 7 bases at J; junction bases unmatched: 6. Germline loops: CDR1 LNHDA, CDR2 SQIVND (reference sequence). Written as DNA, the CDR3 is TGTGCCAGTACCGCCGGGACAGGAAATTCACCCCTCCACTTT. Protein product: CASTAGTGNSPLHF. Full variable domain (rest looked up from reference TRBV19 and TRBJ1-6): DGGITQSPKYLFRKEGQNVTLSCEQNLNHDAMYWYRQDPGQGLRLIYYSQIVNDFQKGDIAEGYSVSREKKESFPLTVTSAQKNPTAFYLCASTAGTGNSPLHFGNGTRLTVT.

This clone appeared a few times. The chain employs TRBV15 and TRBJ2-3; 8 bases are shared with TRBD2. The germline V gene has CDR1 LNHNV and CDR2 YYDKDF (reference sequence). The CDR3 length is 13 residues. The V segment lost 11 bases and the J segment 0 bases; nucleotides outside the gene matches: 4. The CDR3 loop reads CASGGGSTDTQYF. The CDR3 DNA is TGTGCCTCCGGGGGGGGAAGCACAGATACGCAGTATTTT.

The chain links TRBV6-5 to TRBJ1-1; 9 positions agree with TRBD1. The length of the CDR3 is 15 residues. With 6 bases clipped from V and 0 bases from J, the junction kept 5 bases outside the gene matches. Germline-derived CDR1 and CDR2 are MNHEY and SVGAGI. The chain's CDR3 is CASRVTGGMNTEAFF. The DNA of the CDR3 is TGTGCCAGCAGGGTTACAGGGGGCATGAACACTGAAGCTTTCTTT.

This chain uses TRBV7-2 with TRBJ1-6; no clear D gene. V lost 5 bases and J lost 13, with 12 bases in between. Germline V gives CDR1 SGHTA, CDR2 FQGNSA. The CDR3 has 12 amino acids. The CDR3 coding sequence is TGTGCCAGCAGCCCGCGGATCGGGCCCCTCCACTTT. It encodes CASSPRIGPLHF.

This clone occurred a few times. This chain joins TRBV3-1 (or the pseudogene TRBV3-2) and TRBJ1-1, with a tentative D call TRBD1 (5 bases). CDR1 and CDR2 (germline): LGHDT, YNNKEL (reference sequence). The V end lost 1 base, the J end lost 5 bases, and 11 bases lay between the germline ends. This CDR3 is built from 14 residues. The CDR3 bases are TGTGCCAGCAGCCAAGGGGGCGCGGGAACTGAAGCTTTCTTT. Protein sequence: CASSQGGAGTEAFF.

CDR3 region: CASSQSGQGGDQPQHF. CDR3 sequence (DNA): TGCGCCAGCAGTCAATCCGGGCAGGGGGGCGATCAGCCCCAGCATTTT. V gene TRBV23-1 combines with J gene TRBJ1-5; 7 bases map to TRBD1. TRBV23-1 is given ORF status, its function remaining uncertain. V shed 0 bases, J shed 5 bases, and the junction held 7 bases outside the gene matches. The CDR3 has 16 amino acids.

The chain carries TRBV19 and TRBJ2-1, with TRBD1 matching over 10 bases. The CDR3 is 15 residues long. From germline, CDR1 is LNHDA and CDR2 SQIVND (reference sequence). The trim removed 6 bases at V and 5 bases at J, leaving 7 bases unmatched. Written as DNA, the CDR3 is TGTGCCAGTAGCCTGGGACAGGGGCGAAACAATGAGCAGTTCTTC. Protein sequence: CASSLGQGRNNEQFF. Looking up the rest from reference TRBV19 and TRBJ2-1 gives the full variable domain: DGGITQSPKYLFRKEGQNVTLSCEQNLNHDAMYWYRQDPGQGLRLIYYSQIVNDFQKGDIAEGYSVSREKKESFPLTVTSAQKNPTAFYLCASSLGQGRNNEQFFGPGTRLTVL.

J is TRBJ2-5 and V is TRBV2; D gene unclear. V shed 1 base and J shed 5 bases, with 11 bases lying between them. Germline-derived CDR1 and CDR2 are SNHLY and FYNNEI. This CDR3 region has 14 residues. CDR3 nucleotides: TGTGCCAGCAGTGAAGGACCTCTCGGGGAGACCCAGTACTTC. It specifies CASSEGPLGETQYF.

The count of this clone is one. The rearrangement links TRBV7-9 to TRBJ2-5; 10 bases agree with TRBD1. CDR3 length: 14 residues. After removal of 5 bases from V and 5 bases from J, the junction contained 5 bases not matched to a gene. Germline CDR1 reads SEHNR; CDR2 reads FQNEAQ (reference sequence). CDR3 loop: CASSLGQGVETQYF. The CDR3 region has the DNA TGTGCCAGCAGCCTTGGACAGGGGGTCGAGACCCAGTACTTC.

The chain links TRBV7-9 to TRBJ1-2, with 8 nucleotides matching TRBD1. J lost 6 bases, V lost 1 base, and 10 bases had no gene match. The CDR3 spans 16 residues. Germline V gene lookup returns CDR1 SEHNR and CDR2 FQNEAQ (reference sequence). Here the CDR3 reads CASSLVRGQESNGYTF. For the CDR3, the DNA is TGTGCCAGCAGCTTAGTAAGGGGACAGGAGAGTAATGGCTACACCTTC.